This T cell receptor (beta chain) is drawn from a study of cytomegalovirus exposure and HLA in healthy donors. Points on this clone: The target antigen is unknown.

Some clones are missing from TCRdb's copy, which holds only in-frame ones; the method was immunoSEQ multiplex PCR. The table lists about 160,000 clones, approximately 86% of them singletons. The study's findings and limits: For most TCR sequences rarity was the rule, although some public TCRs occurred in many donors. According to a subsequent analysis, TCR clusters from the first cohort were inclined to appear together in the 110 or so validation repertoires.

The TCR sequence derives from a woman in her late teens or twenties in good health and CMV-seronegative. The source material was PBMCs.

Written as DNA, the CDR3 is TGCGCCAGCAGTCAATCCCCCGGTGTTATGGATCAGCCCCAGCATTTT. This encodes CASSQSPGVMDQPQHF. This chain connects TRBV23-1 to TRBJ1-5; D is unclear. TRBV23-1 is labeled an ORF, and its function is uncertain. This CDR3 has 16 amino acids. The V end lost 0 bases, the J end lost 5 bases, and 14 bases lay between the germline ends.